This entry lists 9 T cell receptor beta chains sequenced from one sample in a study of blood T cell repertoires in COVID-19. TCRdb keeps only in-frame clones here, not all; method: immunoSEQ multiplex PCR. The table includes over 250,000 clones, approximately 89% detected once. Sequenced: PBMCs or T cells enriched from blood (not recorded which). The receptor set was obtained from a woman aged 25 to 39 who had recovered from COVID-19.

This clone showed up just once. The CDR3 spells CASSLTGSNNQPQHF. CDR3 sequence (DNA): TGCGCCAGCAGCTTGACAGGGTCTAACAATCAGCCCCAGCATTTT. This rearrangement joins TRBV5-1 to TRBJ1-5; the D gene is possibly TRBD1 (6 bases). The CDR3 runs 15 residues. Germline V gives CDR1 SGHRS, CDR2 YFSETQ. Trimming pared 1 base from V and 3 bases from J, leaving 11 bases between.

CDR3 sequence (DNA): TGTGCCAGCAGCTTTACTGACACACACTATGGCTACACCTTC. Amino acid sequence: CASSFTDTHYGYTF. This chain uses TRBV11-2 with TRBJ1-2; D not certain. V lost 3 bases and J lost 3, with 11 bases in between. Germline V gene sequence: CDR1 SGHAT, CDR2 FQNNGV. CDR3 length: 14 residues.

The chain joins TRBV29-1 to TRBJ1-1; 9 nucleotides line up with TRBD1. Germline assignment: CDR1 SQVTM and CDR2 ANQGSEA. V lost 6 bases to trimming and J lost 6 bases; unmatched junction nucleotides: 8. The CDR3 covers 13 residues. CDR3 nucleotides: TGCAGCGTGGAACAGGGGGCGAGGTCTGAAGCTTTCTTT. Its translation is CSVEQGARSEAFF.

In DNA form, the CDR3 reads TGTGCCAGCAGTGGGACTAGGAGAGATACGCAGTATTTT. Its translation is CASSGTRRDTQYF. V is TRBV27 and J is TRBJ2-3; TRBD2 matches 8 bases. This CDR3 has 13 residues. Germline V gives CDR1 MNHEY, CDR2 SMNVEV (reference sequence). With 5 bases clipped from V and 5 bases from J, the junction kept 3 bases outside the gene matches.

V and J are TRBV6-5 and TRBJ1-1; possibly TRBD1 for D (5 bases). CDR3 length: 15 residues. The germline V and J ends were trimmed by 6 bases and 3 bases, with 17 bases remaining between them. Germline CDR1 and CDR2: MNHEY and SVGAGI. CDR3 protein: CASRARDDRYTEAFF. CDR3 in DNA: TGTGCCAGCAGGGCCCGCGATGACAGATACACTGAAGCTTTCTTT.

V is TRBV10-3 and J is TRBJ1-5; D ambiguous. Trimming stripped 3 bases from V and 0 bases from J, with 12 bases between. The CDR3 is 16 amino acids. Per the germline V gene, CDR1 is ENHRY and CDR2 is SYGVKD. The CDR3 nucleotides are TGTGCCATCAGTGAACCCGGGAGACCTAGCAATCAGCCCCAGCATTTT. Protein sequence: CAISEPGRPSNQPQHF.

V is TRBV4-2 and J is TRBJ2-1; 11 bases fit TRBD2. Looked up from germline, CDR1 is LGHNA and CDR2 is YNFKEQ. With V trimmed by 1 base and J by 7 bases, 12 bases remained unmatched. This CDR3 comprises 18 residues. For the CDR3, the DNA is TGTGCCAGCAGCCAAGTGGCTAGCGGGGGGCCCGGCGGTAATGAGCAGTTCTTC. Protein sequence: CASSQVASGGPGGNEQFF.

V is TRBV19 and J is TRBJ2-3, with a weak D call TRBD1 (5 bases). The CDR3 runs 12 residues. Germline loops: CDR1 LNHDA, CDR2 SQIVND (reference sequence). The V end was cut by 6 bases, the J end by 4 bases, with 8 bases between. In DNA, the CDR3 is TGTGCCAGTAGCGTAGGGGCAGATACGCAGTATTTT. This sequence encodes CASSVGADTQYF.

The table lists this clone with a few counts. V gene TRBV5-6 combines with J gene TRBJ1-2, with 10 positions matching TRBD1. Germline values: CDR1 SGHDT, CDR2 YYEEEE. The CDR3 has 14 amino acids. J was trimmed by 7 bases and V by 0 bases; bases with no gene match: 3. DNA for the CDR3: TGTGCCAGCAGCTTGGGACAGGGGGCGTCTGGCTACACCTTC. This translates into CASSLGQGASGYTF.